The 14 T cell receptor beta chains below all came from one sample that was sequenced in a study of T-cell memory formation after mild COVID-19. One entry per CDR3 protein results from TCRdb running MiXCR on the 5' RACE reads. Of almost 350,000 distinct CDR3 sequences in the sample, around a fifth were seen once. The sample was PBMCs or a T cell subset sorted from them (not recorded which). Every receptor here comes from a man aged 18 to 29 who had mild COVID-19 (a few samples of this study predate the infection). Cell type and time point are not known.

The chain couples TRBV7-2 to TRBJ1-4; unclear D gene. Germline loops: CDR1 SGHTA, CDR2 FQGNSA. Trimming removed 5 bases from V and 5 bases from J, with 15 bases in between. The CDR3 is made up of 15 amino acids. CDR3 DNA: TGTGCCAGCAGCCCTAGGGCGAGTTCGAATGAAAAACTGTTTTTT. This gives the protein CASSPRASSNEKLFF.

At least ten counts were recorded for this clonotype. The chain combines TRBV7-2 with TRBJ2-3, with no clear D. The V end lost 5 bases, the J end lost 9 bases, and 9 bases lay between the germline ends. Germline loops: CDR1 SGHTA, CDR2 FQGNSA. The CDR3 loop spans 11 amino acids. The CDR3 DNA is TGTGCCAGCAGCCCTGGTTGGACGCAGTATTTT. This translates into CASSPGWTQYF.

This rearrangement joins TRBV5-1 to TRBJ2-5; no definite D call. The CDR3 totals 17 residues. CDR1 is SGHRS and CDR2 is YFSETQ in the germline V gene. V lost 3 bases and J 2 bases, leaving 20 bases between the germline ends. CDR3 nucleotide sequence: TGCGCCAGCAGCTCCCGGCCCGCGGAAGGATATCAAGAGACCCAGTACTTC. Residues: CASSSRPAEGYQETQYF.

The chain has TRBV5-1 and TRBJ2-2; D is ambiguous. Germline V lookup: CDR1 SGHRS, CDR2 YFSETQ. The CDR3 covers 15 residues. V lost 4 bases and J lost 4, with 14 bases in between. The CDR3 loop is CASSPAELGTGELFF. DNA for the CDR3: TGCGCCAGCAGCCCCGCGGAGTTGGGCACCGGGGAGCTGTTTTTT.

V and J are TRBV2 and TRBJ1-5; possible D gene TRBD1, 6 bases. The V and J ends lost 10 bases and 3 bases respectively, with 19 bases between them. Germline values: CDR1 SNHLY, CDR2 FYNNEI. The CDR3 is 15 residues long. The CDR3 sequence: CATTRGGADNQPQHF. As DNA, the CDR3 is TGTGCCACGACTCGTGGGGGGGCCGACAATCAGCCCCAGCATTTT.

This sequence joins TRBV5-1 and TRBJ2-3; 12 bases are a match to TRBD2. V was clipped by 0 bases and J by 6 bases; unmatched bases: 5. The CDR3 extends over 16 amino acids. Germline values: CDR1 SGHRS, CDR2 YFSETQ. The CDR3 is CASSLASSGGADTQYF. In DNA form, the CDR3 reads TGCGCCAGCAGCTTGGCTTCTAGCGGGGGGGCCGATACGCAGTATTTT.

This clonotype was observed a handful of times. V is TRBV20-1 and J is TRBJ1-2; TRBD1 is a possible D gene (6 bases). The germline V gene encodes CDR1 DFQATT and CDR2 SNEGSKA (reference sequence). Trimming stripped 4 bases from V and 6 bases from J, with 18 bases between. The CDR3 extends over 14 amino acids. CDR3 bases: TGCAGTGCTACCTCTCTGAGGGGGGCGCATGGCTACACCTTC. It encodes CSATSLRGAHGYTF.

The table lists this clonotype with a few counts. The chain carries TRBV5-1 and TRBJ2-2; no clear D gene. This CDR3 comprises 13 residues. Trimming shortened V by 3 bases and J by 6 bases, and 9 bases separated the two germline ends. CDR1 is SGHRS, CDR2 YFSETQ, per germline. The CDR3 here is CASSYLVSGELFF. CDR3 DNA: TGCGCCAGCAGCTACCTAGTCTCCGGGGAGCTGTTTTTT. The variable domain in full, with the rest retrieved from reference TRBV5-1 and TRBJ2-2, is KAGVTQTPRYLIKTRGQQVTLSCSPISGHRSVSWYQQTPGQGLQFLFEYFSETQRNKGNFPGRFSGRQFSNSRSEMNVSTLELGDSALYLCASSYLVSGELFFGEGSRLTVL.

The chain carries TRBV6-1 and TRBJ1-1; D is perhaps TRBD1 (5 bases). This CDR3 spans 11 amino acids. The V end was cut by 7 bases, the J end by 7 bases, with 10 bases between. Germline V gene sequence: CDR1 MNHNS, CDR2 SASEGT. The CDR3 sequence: CASTRQFEAFF. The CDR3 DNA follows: TGTGCCAGCACCCGACAGTTTGAAGCTTTCTTT.

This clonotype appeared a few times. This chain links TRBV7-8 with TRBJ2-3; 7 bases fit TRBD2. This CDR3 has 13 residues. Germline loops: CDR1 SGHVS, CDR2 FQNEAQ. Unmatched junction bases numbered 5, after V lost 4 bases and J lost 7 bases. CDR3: CASSSLSGNTQYF. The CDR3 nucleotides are TGTGCCAGCAGCTCGCTCAGCGGGAATACGCAGTATTTT.

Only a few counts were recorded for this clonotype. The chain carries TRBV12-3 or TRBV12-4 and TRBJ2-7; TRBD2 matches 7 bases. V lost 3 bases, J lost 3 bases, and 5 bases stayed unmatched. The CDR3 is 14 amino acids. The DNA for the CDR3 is TGTGCCAGCAGTTTGACCGCTAGCGGCTACGAGCAGTACTTC. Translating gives CASSLTASGYEQYF.

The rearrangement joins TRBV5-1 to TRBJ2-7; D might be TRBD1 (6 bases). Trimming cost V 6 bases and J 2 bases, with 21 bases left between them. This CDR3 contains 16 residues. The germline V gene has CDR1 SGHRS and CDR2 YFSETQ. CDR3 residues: CASNYDRRQLTYEQYF. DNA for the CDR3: TGCGCCAGCAACTACGACAGGCGGCAACTTACCTACGAGCAGTACTTC.

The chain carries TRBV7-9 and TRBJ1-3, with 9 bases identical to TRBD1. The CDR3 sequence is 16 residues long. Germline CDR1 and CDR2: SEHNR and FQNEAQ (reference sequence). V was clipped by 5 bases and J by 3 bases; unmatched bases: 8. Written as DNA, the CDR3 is TGTGCCAGCAGCAGGGCCGGGACAGGGCTTGGAAACACCATATATTTT. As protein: CASSRAGTGLGNTIYF.

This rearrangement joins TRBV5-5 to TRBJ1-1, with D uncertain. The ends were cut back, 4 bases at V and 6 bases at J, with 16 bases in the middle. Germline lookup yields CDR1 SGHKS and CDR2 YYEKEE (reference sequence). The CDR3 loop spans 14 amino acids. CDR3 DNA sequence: TGTGCCAGCAGCCCAGCCGGAGGTTCGCCTGAAGCTTTCTTT. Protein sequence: CASSPAGGSPEAFF.